This T cell receptor (beta chain) was captured in a study of blood T cell repertoires in COVID-19 (dated by TCRdb to 2019 to 2021). Context from the whole study: Samples from collaborators originated in the United States, Italy and Spain and spanned both the acute and convalescent phases of COVID-19. The prospective study material was composed of cDNA or gDNA derived from T cells, B-cell-depleted T cells, or PBMCs. Deeply sampled blood TCRbeta repertoires from subjects exposed to, actively infected with, or recovered from COVID-19 were included in the dataset. The repertoires were released in a freely available public database meant as a resource for research on the immune response to SARS-CoV-2. Samples were obtained from the ongoing ImmuneRACE study (first 160 participants) and from 1,200 or so subjects provided by 6 global collaborators. Nearly every sample came with metadata listing a de-identified subject ID, COVID-19 status, age in years and sex. Where HLA class I and class II types were available, the types were taken from metadata supplied by the sample provider, not from assay-based typing. Overall study outcomes, separate from this receptor: Clinical and demographic metadata were provided uncurated, with the amount varying by source and participant.

On this clone itself: Its specific antigen is unknown. There are no base qualities to consult, and no much larger clone falls within one base.

TCRbeta CDR3 regions were amplified from genomic DNA using the immunoSEQ Assay, a bias-controlled multiplex PCR. As for the original processing: Nucleated cell counts per sample were estimated from amplification of reference gene primers within the assay. To quantify the absolute abundance of each unique TCRbeta CDR3 rearrangement, sequence reads were collapsed and filtered. For each sample, productive Simpson clonality was calculated as the square root of Simpson's diversity index over productive rearrangements. What TCRdb holds here is the immuneACCESS table cut down to in-frame rearrangements. Part of the clones is not present; checked against another copy, under half of the missing clones reflect an unresolved V gene, and the others are unexplained. V and J calls and clone size are copied from that table; D and trimming were computed from the DNA. In all, the sample holds tens of thousands of clones, and around 90% of those were seen once. The ten largest make up about 2.5% of the sample.

One collaborating source in Seattle enrolled patients while the patients were actively infected and followed the patients over time throughout the course of disease. The collaborating institutions used their own protocols to collect whole blood in K2EDTA tubes. For TCRbeta analysis, collaborators shipped samples in one of three forms: frozen whole blood, isolated PBMCs, or DNA extracted from either of those sample types. From the cysteine up to the phenylalanine, the CDR3 has a length of 15 residues. Only the CDR3 DNA is retained, 45 bases long and in frame from the first base. The V and J ends are trimmed by 3 bases and 5 bases, leaving 17 bases between them. Taken from the germline V gene, the CDR1 and CDR2 loops are SGDLS and YYNGEE.

The receptor's source is a man aged 50 or older with COVID-19, enrolled during active disease. The rearrangement joined TRBV9 to TRBJ2-5; a tentative D match to TRBD2 spans 5 bases. Sample: peripheral blood. At the DNA level, the sequence is TGTGCCAGCAGCGCATGGGAGCTAGCATGGGAGACCCAGTACTTC. It codes for CASSAWELAWETQYF.